This TCR beta chain was profiled in a study of cytomegalovirus exposure and HLA in healthy donors. Study-wide results and limits: Upon later analysis, TCR association rates were observed to vary by HLA locus, being highest for DRB1 and lowest for HLA-C. Analysis performed later found 16,951 TCR beta sequences associated with HLA alleles at 0.05 false discovery rate. Several of the most significant clusters appeared linked to common viral pathogens, based on a later analysis. Per a prior analysis, the majority of TCR beta V segments were productive roughly 90% or roughly 30% of the time.

Concerning this clone itself: Its specificity is not known.

Amplification used 60 Vbeta primers and 13 Jbeta primers. Generated by immunoSEQ multiplex PCR, the TCRdb table keeps only in-frame clones and is missing some. The sample yields 190,000 or so clones, about 85% seen once. CDR3 length: 17 amino acids. Trimming pared 0 bases from V and 7 bases from J, leaving 19 bases between. Germline-derived CDR1 and CDR2 are MNHNS and SASEGT. The chain has TRBV6-1 and TRBJ2-1; weak D call: TRBD1 (5 bases). Sequencing was done on a sample of PBMCs. This receptor was obtained from a male donor in good health and CMV-seropositive. CDR3 DNA sequence: TGTGCCAGCAGTGAAGCGATAATCGGGCAGGGAAGGAATGAGCAGTTCTTC. Amino acids: CASSEAIIGQGRNEQFF.